These T cell receptor beta chains were read from a single sample in a study of blood T cell repertoires in COVID-19. Assay used: immunoSEQ multiplex PCR; TCRdb lists only in-frame clones, some missing. Among roughly 350,000 clones listed, more than 85% were seen once. What was sequenced was PBMCs or T cells enriched from blood (not recorded which). The origin of the receptors is a woman under 40 who had recovered from COVID-19. CDR3s include the opening cysteine and the closing phenylalanine or tryptophan. Each record gives: CDR3 DNA, CDR3 protein, J gene, clone size, D gene, V gene. D genes are given only for firm matches. The size entry is marked missing in some rows and otherwise reads once, few, many or a size class.

TGTGCCAGCAGTCCTCAAGGGGCCGCTCCCCAGTACTTC,CASSPQGAAPQYF,TRBJ2-5,NA,NA,TRBV3-1/TRBV3-2
TGTGCCAGCGGAAACTTTCAGGGAATAAACCCCACTGAAGCTTTCTTT,CASGNFQGINPTEAFF,TRBJ1-1,NA,NA,TRBV28
TGTGCCAGCAGCCCGCGACAGCAAAACACTGAAGCTTTCTTT,CASSPRQQNTEAFF,TRBJ1-1,NA,NA,TRBV7-2
TGTGCCAGCAGCCATGATGGAGATACCGGGACAGGGAACACTGAAGCTTTCTTT,CASSHDGDTGTGNTEAFF,TRBJ1-1,NA,TRBD1,TRBV3-1/TRBV3-2
TGTGCCAGCAGTTACCCAGGCCTCATGAACACTGAAGCTTTCTTT,CASSYPGLMNTEAFF,TRBJ1-1,NA,NA,TRBV6-5
TGTGCCAGCAGCATTTTAGCGGGAGGGCGTACCGGGGAGCTGTTTTTT,CASSILAGGRTGELFF,TRBJ2-2,NA,TRBD2,TRBV5-4
TGTGCCAGTAGCCGGGGATATGGCTACACCTTC,CASSRGYGYTF,TRBJ1-2,NA,NA,TRBV19
TGTGCCAGCAGTTTACAGTACCAAGAGACCCAGTACTTC,CASSLQYQETQYF,TRBJ2-5,NA,NA,TRBV28
TGTGCCAGCAGCTTAGCCAGCGTGAACACTGAAGCTTTCTTT,CASSLASVNTEAFF,TRBJ1-1,NA,NA,TRBV5-5
TGTGCCAGCGGACTGAGGGGCAATCAGCCCCAGCATTTT,CASGLRGNQPQHF,TRBJ1-5,NA,NA,TRBV6-5
TGTGCCAGCAGCTCGGGACAGGGCGGGGGCAATCAGCCCCAGCATTTT,CASSSGQGGGNQPQHF,TRBJ1-5,once,TRBD1,TRBV9
TGTGCCAGTAGTATTGGGACAGCGGCTTCTAACTATGGCTACACCTTC,CASSIGTAASNYGYTF,TRBJ1-2,NA,TRBD1,TRBV19
TGTGCCAGCAGCTTAGCGCGGACAGGGCCGGACACTGAAGCTTTCTTT,CASSLARTGPDTEAFF,TRBJ1-1,NA,TRBD1,TRBV11-1
TGTGCCAGCAGTTACGACAGGGGCTACGAGCAGTACTTC,CASSYDRGYEQYF,TRBJ2-7,NA,TRBD1,TRBV6-2/TRBV6-3
TGTGCTAGCAGCGCCAGGGTATGGGGCATGAACACTGAAGCTTTCTTT,CASSARVWGMNTEAFF,TRBJ1-1,NA,NA,TRBV7-7
TGTGCCACCAAGACGGGGGAATTCACTGAAGCTTTCTTT,CATKTGEFTEAFF,TRBJ1-1,NA,NA,TRBV10-3
TGTGCCAGCAGTGTTTGGACAGGCCCTTCTAATCATGAGCAGTTCTTC,CASSVWTGPSNHEQFF,TRBJ2-1,NA,TRBD1,TRBV6-2/TRBV6-3
TGTGCCAGTAGTATAGATCTACCAGGGATGAATGAAAAACTGTTTTTT,CASSIDLPGMNEKLFF,TRBJ1-4,NA,NA,TRBV19